Listed here is a single T cell receptor beta chain. This CDR3 region has 14 residues. V was cut by 3 bases and J by 3 bases, with 14 bases left in between. CDR1 and CDR2 from the germline V gene are GTSNPN and SVGIG (reference sequence). TCRdb re-analysed the RT-PCR reads in MiXCR, keeping a single row per CDR3 protein. Here the sample spans over 150,000 distinct CDR3 sequences, around 10% being singletons. This record comes from a study of response to subunit inactivated influenza vaccine. The sequenced sample was CD8+ T cells sorted from PBMCs, obtained 23 to 25 months after vaccination. The sequence derives from a man between 45 and 75 years old who received an inactivated influenza vaccine. The chain combines TRBV30 with TRBJ1-1; a possible D gene is TRBD1 (5 bases). This CDR3 is CAWRGDGPHTEAFF. CDR3 nucleotide sequence: TGTGCCTGGAGGGGGGACGGCCCACACACTGAAGCTTTCTTT.